Presented here are 5 T cell receptor beta chains from one specimen sequenced in a study of blood T cell repertoires in COVID-19. Produced via immunoSEQ multiplex PCR; TCRdb's table is partial and in-frame only. The sample includes roughly 180,000 clones, about 81% seen only once; the top ten take roughly 10%. Sample: peripheral blood. These TCRs come from a woman aged 80 or older with COVID-19, enrolled during active disease.

The J gene is TRBJ2-1, the V gene TRBV27; 8 bases agree with TRBD2. V lost 3 bases, J lost 1 base, and 11 bases stayed unmatched. Germline CDR1 and CDR2: MNHEY and SMNVEV (reference sequence). This CDR3 comprises 18 residues. The CDR3 nucleotides are TGTGCCAGCAGTTTTAGAGCGGGAGTCTTCACATCCTACAATGAGCAGTTCTTC. As protein: CASSFRAGVFTSYNEQFF.

This chain links TRBV5-1 with TRBJ1-3; 7 bases fit TRBD1. The CDR3 has 14 residues. V was pared by 0 bases and J by 4 bases, with 1 base of the junction left unmatched. The germline CDR1 and CDR2 sequences are SGHRS and YFSETQ. The chain's CDR3 is CASSLEGQGNTIYF. In nucleotides, the CDR3 is TGCGCCAGCAGCTTGGAGGGACAGGGAAACACCATATATTTT.

This rearrangement joins TRBV29-1 to TRBJ2-1; 9 bases are shared with TRBD1. This CDR3 spans 15 amino acids. The germline V gene encodes CDR1 SQVTM and CDR2 ANQGSEA. The junction had 15 bases not matched to a gene; V was cut back by 7 bases and J by 8 bases. For the CDR3, the DNA is TGCAGCGCGCCCCCGGGACAGGGTGCTTTAGATGAGCAGTTCTTC. It encodes CSAPPGQGALDEQFF.

CDR3 sequence: CASSWEGPNYGYTF. The CDR3 DNA reads TGTGCCAGCAGCTGGGAGGGCCCGAACTATGGCTACACCTTC. V is TRBV5-6 and J is TRBJ1-2; D is unresolved. Per the germline V gene, CDR1 is SGHDT and CDR2 is YYEEEE. V shed 3 bases and J shed 2 bases, with 11 bases lying between them. This CDR3 has 14 amino acids.

The chain employs TRBV6-4 and TRBJ2-2, with TRBD1 matching 7 bases. The V gene end was trimmed by 4 bases and the J gene end by 2 bases; junction bases not matched to a gene: 4. From germline, CDR1 is MRHNA and CDR2 SNTAGT. CDR3 length equals 15 residues. CDR3 nucleotide sequence: TGTGCCAGCAGTGGCCACAGGGGTAACACCGGGGAGCTGTTTTTT. Translated: CASSGHRGNTGELFF.